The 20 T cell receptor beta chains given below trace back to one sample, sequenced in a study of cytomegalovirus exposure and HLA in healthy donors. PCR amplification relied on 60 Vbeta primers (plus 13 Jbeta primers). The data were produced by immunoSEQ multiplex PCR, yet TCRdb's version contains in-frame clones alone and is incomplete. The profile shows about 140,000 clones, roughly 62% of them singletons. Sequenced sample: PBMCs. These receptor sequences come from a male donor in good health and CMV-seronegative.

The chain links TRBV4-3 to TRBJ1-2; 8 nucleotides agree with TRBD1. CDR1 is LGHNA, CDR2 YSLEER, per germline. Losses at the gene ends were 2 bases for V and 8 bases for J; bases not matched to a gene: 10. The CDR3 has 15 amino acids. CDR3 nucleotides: TGCGCCAGCAGCCAATCGACAGGGGCCCCCCGGGGCTACACCTTC. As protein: CASSQSTGAPRGYTF.

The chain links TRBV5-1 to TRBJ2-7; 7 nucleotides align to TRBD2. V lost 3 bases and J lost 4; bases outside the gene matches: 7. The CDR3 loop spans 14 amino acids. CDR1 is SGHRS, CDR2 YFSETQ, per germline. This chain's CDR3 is CASSYSSGPYEQYF. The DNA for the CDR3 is TGCGCCAGCAGCTATTCTAGCGGTCCTTACGAGCAGTACTTC. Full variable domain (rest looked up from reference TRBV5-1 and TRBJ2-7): KAGVTQTPRYLIKTRGQQVTLSCSPISGHRSVSWYQQTPGQGLQFLFEYFSETQRNKGNFPGRFSGRQFSNSRSEMNVSTLELGDSALYLCASSYSSGPYEQYFGPGTRLTVT.

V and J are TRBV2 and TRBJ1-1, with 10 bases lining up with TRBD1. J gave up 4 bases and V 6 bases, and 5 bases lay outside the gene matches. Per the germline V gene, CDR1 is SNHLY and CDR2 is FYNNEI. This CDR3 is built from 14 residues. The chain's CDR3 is CASRRDRGGTEAFF. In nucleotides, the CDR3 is TGTGCCAGCAGGCGGGACAGGGGAGGCACTGAAGCTTTCTTT.

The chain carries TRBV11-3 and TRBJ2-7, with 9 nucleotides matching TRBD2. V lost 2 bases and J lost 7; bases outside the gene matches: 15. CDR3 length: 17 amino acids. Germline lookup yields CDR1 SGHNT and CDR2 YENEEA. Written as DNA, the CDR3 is TGTGCCAGCAGCTTATTTCATCCGGCTAGCGGGGAAGGAGAGCAGTACTTC. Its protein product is CASSLFHPASGEGEQYF. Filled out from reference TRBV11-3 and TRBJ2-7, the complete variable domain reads EAGVVQSPRYKIIEKKQPVAFWCNPISGHNTLYWYLQNLGQGPELLIRYENEEAVDDSQLPKDRFSAERLKGVDSTLKIQPAELGDSAVYLCASSLFHPASGEGEQYFGPGTRLTVT.

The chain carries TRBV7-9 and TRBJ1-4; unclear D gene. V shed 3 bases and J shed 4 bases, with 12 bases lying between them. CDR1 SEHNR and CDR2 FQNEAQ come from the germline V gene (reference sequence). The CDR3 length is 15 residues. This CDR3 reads CASSFSYSFNEKLFF. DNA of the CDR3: TGTGCCAGCAGCTTTTCGTACAGCTTTAATGAAAAACTGTTTTTT.

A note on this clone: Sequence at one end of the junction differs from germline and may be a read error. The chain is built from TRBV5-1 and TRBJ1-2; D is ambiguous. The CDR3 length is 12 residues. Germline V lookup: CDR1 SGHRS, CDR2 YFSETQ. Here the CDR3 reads CASSYEDYGYPF. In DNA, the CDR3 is TGCGCCAGCAGTTATGAGGACTATGGCTACCCCTTC.

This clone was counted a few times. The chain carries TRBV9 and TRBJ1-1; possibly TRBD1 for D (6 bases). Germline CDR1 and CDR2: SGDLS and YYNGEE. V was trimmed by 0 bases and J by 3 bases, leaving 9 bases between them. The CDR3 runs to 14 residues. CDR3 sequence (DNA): TGTGCCAGCAGCGTAGCAGGGGCGGACACTGAAGCTTTCTTT. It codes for CASSVAGADTEAFF.

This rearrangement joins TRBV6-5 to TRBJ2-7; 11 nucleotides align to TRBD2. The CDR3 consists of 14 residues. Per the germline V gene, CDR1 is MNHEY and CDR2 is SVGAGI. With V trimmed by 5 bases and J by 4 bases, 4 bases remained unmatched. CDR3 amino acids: CASSPGTSGYEQYF. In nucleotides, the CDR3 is TGTGCCAGCAGTCCCGGGACTAGCGGTTACGAGCAGTACTTC.

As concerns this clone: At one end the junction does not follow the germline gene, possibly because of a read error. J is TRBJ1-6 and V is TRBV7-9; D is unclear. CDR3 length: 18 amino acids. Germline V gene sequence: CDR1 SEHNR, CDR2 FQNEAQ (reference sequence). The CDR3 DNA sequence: TGTTCCAGCAGCTTAGGGTTTGGTTGGGGTAGCGGTGATTCACCCCTCCACTTT. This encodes CSSSLGFGWGSGDSPLHF.

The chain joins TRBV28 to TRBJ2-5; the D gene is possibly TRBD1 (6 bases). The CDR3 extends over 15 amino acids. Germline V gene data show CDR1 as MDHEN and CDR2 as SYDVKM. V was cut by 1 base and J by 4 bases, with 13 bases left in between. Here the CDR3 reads CASSLFQGRRETQYF. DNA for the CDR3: TGTGCCAGCAGTTTATTCCAGGGGAGACGAGAGACCCAGTACTTC. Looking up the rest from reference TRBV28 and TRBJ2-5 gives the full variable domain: DVKVTQSSRYLVKRTGEKVFLECVQDMDHENMFWYRQDPGLGLRLIYFSYDVKMKEKGDIPEGYSVSREKKERFSLILESASTNQTSMYLCASSLFQGRRETQYFGPGTRLLVL.

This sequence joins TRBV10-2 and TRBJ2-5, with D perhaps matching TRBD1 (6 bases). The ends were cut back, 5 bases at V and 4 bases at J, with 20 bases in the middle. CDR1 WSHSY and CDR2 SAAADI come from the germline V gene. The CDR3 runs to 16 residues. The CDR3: CASSSQSGVGGETQYF. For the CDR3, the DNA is TGCGCCAGCAGTTCCCAATCAGGGGTTGGGGGAGAGACCCAGTACTTC.

CDR3 nucleotide sequence: TGTGCCGACGAACGAGGGACAGACACCGGGGAGCTGTTTTTT. Translated, it gives CADERGTDTGELFF. The V and J genes are TRBV7-9 and TRBJ2-2, with 7 bases that match TRBD1. J was trimmed by 3 bases and V by 11 bases; bases with no gene match: 9. The germline CDR1 and CDR2 sequences are SEHNR and FQNEAQ (reference sequence). This CDR3 comprises 14 residues.

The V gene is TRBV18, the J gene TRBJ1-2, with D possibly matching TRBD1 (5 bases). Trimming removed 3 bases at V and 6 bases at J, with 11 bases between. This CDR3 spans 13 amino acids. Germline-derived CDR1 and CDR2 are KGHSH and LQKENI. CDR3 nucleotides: TGTGCCAGCTCACCGTGGCAGGGCGATGGCTACACCTTC. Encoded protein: CASSPWQGDGYTF.

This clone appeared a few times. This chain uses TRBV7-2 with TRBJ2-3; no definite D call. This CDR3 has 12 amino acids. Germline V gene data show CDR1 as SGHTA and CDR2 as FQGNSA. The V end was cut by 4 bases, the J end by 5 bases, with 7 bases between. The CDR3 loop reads CASSYMRDTQYF. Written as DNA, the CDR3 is TGTGCCAGCAGCTATATGAGAGATACGCAGTATTTT.

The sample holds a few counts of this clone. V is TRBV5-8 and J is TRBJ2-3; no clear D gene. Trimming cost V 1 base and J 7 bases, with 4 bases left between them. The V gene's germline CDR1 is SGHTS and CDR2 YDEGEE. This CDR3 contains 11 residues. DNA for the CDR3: TGTGCCAGCAGCTTGTCTTATACGCAGTATTTT. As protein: CASSLSYTQYF.

The CDR3, as DNA: TGTGCCAGCAGCTTCATGGACTCCCTTACCTACGAGCAGTACTTC. It yields the protein CASSFMDSLTYEQYF. The chain carries TRBV7-2 and TRBJ2-7; the D gene is possibly TRBD2 (5 bases). V was shortened by 3 bases and J by 2 bases, with 14 bases between the two germline ends. This CDR3 contains 15 residues. Per germline, CDR1 SGHTA and CDR2 FQGNSA.

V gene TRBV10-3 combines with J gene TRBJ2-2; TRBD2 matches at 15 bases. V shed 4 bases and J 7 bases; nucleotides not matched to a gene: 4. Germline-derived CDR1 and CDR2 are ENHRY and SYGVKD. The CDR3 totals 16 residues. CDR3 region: CAISGGTSGGIGELFF. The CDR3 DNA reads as TGTGCCATCAGTGGAGGGACTAGCGGGGGGATCGGGGAGCTGTTTTTT.

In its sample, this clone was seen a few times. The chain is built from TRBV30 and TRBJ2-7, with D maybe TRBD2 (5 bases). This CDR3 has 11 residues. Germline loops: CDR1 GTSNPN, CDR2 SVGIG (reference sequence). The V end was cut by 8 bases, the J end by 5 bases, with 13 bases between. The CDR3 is CAGSGGDEQYF. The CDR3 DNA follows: TGTGCCGGTTCTGGAGGTGACGAGCAGTACTTC.

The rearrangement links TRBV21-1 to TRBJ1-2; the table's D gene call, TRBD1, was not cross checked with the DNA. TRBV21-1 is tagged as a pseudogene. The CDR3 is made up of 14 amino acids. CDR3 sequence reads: CASSKWSGHYGYTF. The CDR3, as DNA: TGTGCCAGCAGCAAATGGTCAGGGCACTATGGCTACACCTTC.

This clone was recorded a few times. CDR3 nucleotides: TGTGCCAGCTCACCATCCCGGGGTAGCGACCAGCCCCAGCATTTT. Translating gives CASSPSRGSDQPQHF. J is TRBJ1-5 and V is TRBV18; D not certain. This CDR3 is built from 15 residues. Per germline, CDR1 KGHSH and CDR2 LQKENI. V was cut by 2 bases and J by 7 bases, with 15 bases left in between. Looking up the rest from reference TRBV18 and TRBJ1-5 gives the full variable domain: NAGVMQNPRHLVRRRGQEARLRCSPMKGHSHVYWYRQLPEEGLKFMVYLQKENIIDESGMPKERFSAEFPKEGPSILRIQQVVRGDSAAYFCASSPSRGSDQPQHFGDGTRLSIL.